This T cell receptor (beta chain) is drawn from a study of shared clonotypes between healthy human individuals. Trimming removed 4 bases at V and 6 bases at J, with 7 bases between. The CDR3 loop spans 12 amino acids. Germline assignment: CDR1 SGHNT and CDR2 YYREEE (reference sequence). Points from the study as a whole: An effect of sequencing depth on clonotype sharing among donors was expected. Tissue TCR repertoires likely differ from these blood-only repertoires. Shared clonotypes: 4.5% to 5% naive CD4, around 4% naive CD8, about 2.5% memory CD4, 0.35% to 0.5% memory CD8.

Assay: immunoSEQ multiplex PCR; the TCRdb copy retains only in-frame clones and omits some. The sample contains fewer than 1.8 million clones, less than 99% of which appear only once. Both subsets, CD45RA+ naive and CD45RA-negative memory, were split from the CD4+ cells. As to this clone: Antigen unknown.

This clonotype was obtained from a man aged 25 to 40 in good health. Sequencing input: naive CD4+ T cells sorted from blood. The subset is: CD45RA+ positively selected. This chain connects TRBV5-4 to TRBJ2-2; D gene unclear. The CDR3 reads CASSTIPGELFF. The DNA for the CDR3 is TGTGCCAGCAGCACCATTCCCGGGGAGCTGTTTTTT.